This TCR beta chain was recorded in a study of PD-1 blockade in classical Hodgkin lymphoma. Sequenced by immunoSEQ multiplex PCR; TCRdb stores in-frame clones only, minus some. This sample has roughly 86,000 clones, with about 83% found just once. The time point denotes: cycle 4 day 1 (C4D1), after around six weeks of nivolumab. Every patient was affected by relapse after autologous stem cell transplantation, while exposure to brentuximab vedotin was not uniform. Germline lookup yields CDR1 MDHEN and CDR2 SYDVKM. This CDR3 is 13 amino acids long. The V gene end was trimmed by 6 bases and the J gene end by 5 bases; junction bases not matched to a gene: 4. Study-wide results and caveats: Prior to therapy, complete responders displayed diversity much like that of newly diagnosed patients.

This clone appeared a single time. Its antigen is still unknown. This TCR came from a human donor with classical Hodgkin lymphoma. Material: peripheral blood mononuclear cells (PBMCs), obtained before the fourth cycle of nivolumab. The V call is TRBV28, the J call TRBJ1-3, with 7 bases matching TRBD1. CDR3 residues: CASSGTVRNTIYF. The CDR3, as DNA: TGTGCCAGCAGCGGGACAGTTCGAAACACCATATATTTT.